This entry lists 10 T cell receptor beta chains sequenced from one sample in a study of blood T cells in healthy people across ages. Primers used in a second PCR of roughly 6 to 12 cycles were a sample-barcoded 5' primer and a J-beta primer mix. TCRdb fed the 5' RACE reads into MiXCR, producing one record per CDR3 protein. There are about 1.8 million distinct CDR3 sequences in the sample; less than 50% occur only once, and roughly 2% lies in the top ten. Sequencing was carried out using blood. The receptor set was obtained from a woman aged 40 to 50 in good health.

This clonotype appeared a few times. The chain carries TRBV27 and TRBJ2-5, with a possible D match to TRBD2 (5 bases). Trimming took 1 base from V and 7 from J, leaving 10 bases between them. Per germline, CDR1 MNHEY and CDR2 SMNVEV (reference sequence). The CDR3 length is 13 residues. CDR3 residues: CASSLFGRGTQYF. The DNA of the CDR3 is TGTGCCAGCAGTTTATTCGGCCGGGGGACCCAGTACTTC.

The rearrangement joins TRBV9 to TRBJ2-5; TRBD2 matches at 14 bases. Germline loops: CDR1 SGDLS, CDR2 YYNGEE. The V segment lost 6 bases and the J segment 7 bases; nucleotides outside the gene matches: 5. This CDR3 is built from 14 residues. The CDR3 DNA reads TGTGCCAGCACCAAGACTAGCGGGGGGGCGACCCAGTACTTC. It is translated as CASTKTSGGATQYF.

V gene TRBV20-1 combines with J gene TRBJ2-2, with 12 bases aligning to TRBD2. Germline V gives CDR1 DFQATT, CDR2 SNEGSKA (reference sequence). V gave up 6 bases and J gave up 5 bases; unmatched junction bases: 10. The CDR3 consists of 16 residues. CDR3 bases: TGCAGTGCCAAGGATCCTAGCGGGGGGGGAACCGGGGAGCTGTTTTTT. Its protein is CSAKDPSGGGTGELFF.

The chain recombines TRBV4-2 with TRBJ2-3; 11 nucleotides align to TRBD2. Trimming cost V 4 bases and J 1 base; bases outside gene matches: 7. The CDR3 spans 17 residues. CDR1 and CDR2 (germline): LGHNA, YNFKEQ. CDR3 in DNA: TGTGCCAGCAGCCGGGGACTAGCGGACACGGGCACAGATACGCAGTATTTT. It yields the protein CASSRGLADTGTDTQYF.

The J gene is TRBJ1-2, the V gene TRBV20-1; perhaps TRBD1 as D (6 bases). Trimming took off 4 bases at V and 6 bases at J, with 15 bases between the two ends. The CDR3 is 13 amino acids. CDR1 and CDR2 (germline): DFQATT, SNEGSKA (reference sequence). CDR3 sequence reads: CSATGGWGNGYTF. The DNA for the CDR3 is TGCAGTGCTACGGGGGGCTGGGGAAATGGCTACACCTTC.

This clonotype was counted only a few times. The rearrangement links TRBV21-1 to TRBJ1-2; no DNA check was done on the table's D call, TRBD1. TRBV21-1 is given as a pseudogene. This CDR3 has 19 residues. As DNA, the CDR3 is TGTGCCAGCAGCAAACCCTCGTCAGACGAACGACAGGGGGCCTGTGGCTACACCTTC. Amino acid sequence: CASSKPSSDERQGACGYTF.

The rearrangement links TRBV5-1 to TRBJ2-1; tentatively, D is TRBD2 (5 bases). The length of the CDR3 is 15 residues. V shed 1 base and J shed 2 bases, with 10 bases lying between them. Per the germline V gene, CDR1 is SGHRS and CDR2 is YFSETQ. CDR3 amino acids: CASSLLGETYNEQFF. DNA of the CDR3: TGCGCCAGCAGCTTGCTCGGGGAGACCTACAATGAGCAGTTCTTC.

V gene TRBV10-1 combines with J gene TRBJ2-6; possibly TRBD1 for D (5 bases). CDR1 WNHNN and CDR2 SYGVQD come from the germline V gene (reference sequence). The CDR3 sequence is 15 residues long. The V gene lost 8 bases and the J gene lost 0 bases, with 11 bases spanning the gap. The CDR3 spells CASDPGNSGANVLTF. The CDR3 region has the DNA TGCGCCAGCGATCCAGGGAACTCTGGGGCCAACGTCCTGACTTTC.

J is TRBJ2-7 and V is TRBV29-1, with D perhaps matching TRBD2 (5 bases). This CDR3 spans 14 amino acids. In germline, CDR1 is SQVTM, CDR2 ANQGSEA. With 5 bases removed from V and 0 bases from J, the gap between germline ends came to 14 bases. CDR3 protein: CSVQPGKSSYEQYF. CDR3 nucleotides: TGCAGCGTTCAACCGGGAAAGAGCTCCTACGAGCAGTACTTC.

This clonotype was counted only a few times. The rearrangement links TRBV4-1 to TRBJ2-7; D gene unclear. This CDR3 spans 15 amino acids. Germline CDR1 and CDR2: MGHRA and YSYEKL. V lost 1 base to trimming and J lost 7 bases, with 17 bases between them. CDR3 coding DNA: TGCGCCAGCAGCCAAGCGTACGGCCCCTCGAGGGAGCAGTACTTC. Encoded protein: CASSQAYGPSREQYF.